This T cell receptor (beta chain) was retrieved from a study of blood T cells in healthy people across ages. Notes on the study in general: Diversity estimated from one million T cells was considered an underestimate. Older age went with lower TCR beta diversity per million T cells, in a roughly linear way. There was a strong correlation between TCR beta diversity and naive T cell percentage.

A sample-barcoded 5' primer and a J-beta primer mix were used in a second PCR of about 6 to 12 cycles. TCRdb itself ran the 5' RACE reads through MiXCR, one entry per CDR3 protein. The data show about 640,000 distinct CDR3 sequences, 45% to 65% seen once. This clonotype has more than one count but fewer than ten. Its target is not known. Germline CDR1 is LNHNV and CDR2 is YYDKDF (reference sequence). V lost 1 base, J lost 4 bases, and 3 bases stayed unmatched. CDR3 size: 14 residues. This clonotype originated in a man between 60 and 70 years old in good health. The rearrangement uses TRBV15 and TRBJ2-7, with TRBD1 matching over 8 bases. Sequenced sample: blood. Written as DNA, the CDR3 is TGTGCCACCAGCAGAGTCGGGACAGGTTACGAGCAGTACTTC. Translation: CATSRVGTGYEQYF.